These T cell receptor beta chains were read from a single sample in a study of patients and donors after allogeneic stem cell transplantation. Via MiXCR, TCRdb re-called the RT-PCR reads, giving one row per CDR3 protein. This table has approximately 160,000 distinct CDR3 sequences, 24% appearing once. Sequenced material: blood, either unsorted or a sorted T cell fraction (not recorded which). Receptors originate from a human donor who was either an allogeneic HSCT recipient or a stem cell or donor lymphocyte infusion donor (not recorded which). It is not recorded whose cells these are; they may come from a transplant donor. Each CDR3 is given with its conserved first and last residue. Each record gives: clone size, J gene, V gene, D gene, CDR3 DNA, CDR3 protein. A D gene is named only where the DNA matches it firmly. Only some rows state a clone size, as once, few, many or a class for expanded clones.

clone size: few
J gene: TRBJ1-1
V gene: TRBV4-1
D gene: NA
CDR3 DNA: TGCGCCAGCAGCCAAGATTGGAGGGTGGGAACTGAAGCTTTCTTT
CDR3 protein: CASSQDWRVGTEAFF

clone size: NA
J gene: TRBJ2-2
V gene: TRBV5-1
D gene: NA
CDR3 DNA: TGCGCCAGCAGCTTGATCCAGGGGGGTAACACCGGGGAGCTGTTTTTT
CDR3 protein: CASSLIQGGNTGELFF

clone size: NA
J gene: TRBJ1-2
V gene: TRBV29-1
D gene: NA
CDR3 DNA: TGCAGCGTTGGGACGGCTCCGACCCTTGACTTAAGTAGCACCTTC
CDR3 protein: CSVGTAPTLDLSSTF

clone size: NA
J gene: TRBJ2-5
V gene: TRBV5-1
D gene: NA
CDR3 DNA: TGCGCCAGCAGCTTGGTGAACTTGGAGACCCAGTACTTC
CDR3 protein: CASSLVNLETQYF

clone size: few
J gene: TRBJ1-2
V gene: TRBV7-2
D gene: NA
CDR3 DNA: TGTGCCAGCAGCCTAATTCACGGGGGAGTGAAGACGTATGGCTACACCTTC
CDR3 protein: CASSLIHGGVKTYGYTF

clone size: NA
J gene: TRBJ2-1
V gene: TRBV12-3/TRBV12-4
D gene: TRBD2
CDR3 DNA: TGTGCCAGCAGTTTGAACGGGAGGAATGAGCAGTTCTTC
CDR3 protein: CASSLNGRNEQFF

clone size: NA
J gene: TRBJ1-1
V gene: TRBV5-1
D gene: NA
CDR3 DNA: TGCGCCAGCAGCTTGCAGGGAGCCCTCCTGAACACTGAAGCTTTCTTT
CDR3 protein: CASSLQGALLNTEAFF

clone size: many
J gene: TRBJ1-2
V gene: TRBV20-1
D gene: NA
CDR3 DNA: TGCAGTGCTAGAGATGAGGTCTACACCTTC
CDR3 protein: CSARDEVYTF

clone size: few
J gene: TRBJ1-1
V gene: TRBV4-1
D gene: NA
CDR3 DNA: TGCGCCAGCAGCCAAGTCTCCTTGCGGAACACTGAAGCTTTCTTT
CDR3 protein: CASSQVSLRNTEAFF

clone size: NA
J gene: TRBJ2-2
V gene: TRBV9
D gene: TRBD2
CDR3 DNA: TGTGCCAGCAGCGTAGGTCTAGCGGGGGACCTCACGGGAGCCGGGGAGCTGTTTTTT
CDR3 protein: CASSVGLAGDLTGAGELFF

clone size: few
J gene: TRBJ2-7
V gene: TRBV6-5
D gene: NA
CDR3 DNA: TGTGCCAGCAGTTCCCTGGACTCTTACGAGCAGTACTTC
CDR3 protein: CASSSLDSYEQYF

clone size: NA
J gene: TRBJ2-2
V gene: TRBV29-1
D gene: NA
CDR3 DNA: TGCAGCGTACAGGGTAACACCGGGGAGCTGTTTTTT
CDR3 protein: CSVQGNTGELFF

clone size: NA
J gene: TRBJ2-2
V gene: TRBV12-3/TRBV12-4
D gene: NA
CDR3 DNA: TGTGCCAGCAGTTACCATACAGACACCGGGGAGCTGTTTTTT
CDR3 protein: CASSYHTDTGELFF

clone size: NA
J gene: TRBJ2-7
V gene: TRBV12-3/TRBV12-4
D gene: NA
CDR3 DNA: TGTGCCAGCAGTACGACAGAGTACGAGCAGTACTTC
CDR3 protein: CASSTTEYEQYF

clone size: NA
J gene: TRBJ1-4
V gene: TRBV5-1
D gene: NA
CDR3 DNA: TGCGCCAGCAGCGTATCGACAACCCTGGGAGAAAAACTGTTTTTT
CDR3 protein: CASSVSTTLGEKLFF

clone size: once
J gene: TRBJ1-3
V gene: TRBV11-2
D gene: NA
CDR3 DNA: TGTGCCAGCAGCTCCCCCGGAGGGTTTTCTCAGAGCTCTGGAAACACCATATATTTT
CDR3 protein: CASSSPGGFSQSSGNTIYF

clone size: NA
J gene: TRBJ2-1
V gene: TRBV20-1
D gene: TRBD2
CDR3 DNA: TGCAGTGCAACCTACGCTAGCGGGAGTCGTGATGAGCAGTTCTTC
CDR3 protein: CSATYASGSRDEQFF

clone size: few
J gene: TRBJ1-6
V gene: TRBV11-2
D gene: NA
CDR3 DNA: TGTGCCAGCAGCTTAGAGGGGGGGTATTCACCCCTCCACTTT
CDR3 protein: CASSLEGGYSPLHF

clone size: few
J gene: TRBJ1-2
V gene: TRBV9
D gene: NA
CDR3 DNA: TGTGCCAGCAGCGTAGCTTCCCTGCCGGATGGCTACACCTTC
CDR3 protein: CASSVASLPDGYTF

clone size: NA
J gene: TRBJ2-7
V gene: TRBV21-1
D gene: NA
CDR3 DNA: TGTGCCAGCAGCAACGTGGACAGGGAATTTATCTCCTACGAGCAGTACTTC
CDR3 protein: CASSNVDREFISYEQYF

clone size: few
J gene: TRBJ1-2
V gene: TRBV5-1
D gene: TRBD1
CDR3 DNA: TGCGCCAGCAGCACGGGACAGCCTAACTATGGCTACACCTTC
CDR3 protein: CASSTGQPNYGYTF

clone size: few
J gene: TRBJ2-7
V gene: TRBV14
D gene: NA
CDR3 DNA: TGTGCCAGCAGCCAAGAGAGGAGAACCTACGAGCAGTACTTC
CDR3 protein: CASSQERRTYEQYF

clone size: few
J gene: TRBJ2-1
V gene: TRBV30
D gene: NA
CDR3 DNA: TGTGCCTGGAGTCGGGGCGCATACAATGAGCAGTTCTTC
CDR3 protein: CAWSRGAYNEQFF

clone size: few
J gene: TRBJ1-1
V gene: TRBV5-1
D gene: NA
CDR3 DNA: TGCGCCAGCAGCTTGGGTGGACAGTTAATGAACACTGAAGCTTTCTTT
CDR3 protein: CASSLGGQLMNTEAFF

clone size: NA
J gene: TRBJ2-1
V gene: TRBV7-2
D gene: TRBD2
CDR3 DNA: TGTGCCAGCAGCAAAAGTGGTAGCGGGACCTTCTTATCCAATGAGCAGTTCTTC
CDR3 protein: CASSKSGSGTFLSNEQFF

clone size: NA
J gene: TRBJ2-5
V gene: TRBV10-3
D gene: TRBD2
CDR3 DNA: TGTGCCATCAGTGAGTCCTGGTACCTAGCGGGGGAAGAGACCCAGTACTTC
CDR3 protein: CAISESWYLAGEETQYF

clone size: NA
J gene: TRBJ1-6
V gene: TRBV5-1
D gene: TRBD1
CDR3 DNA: TGCGCCAGCAGCAGGGACAGGGTGGGGAATTCACCCCTCCACTTT
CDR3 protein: CASSRDRVGNSPLHF

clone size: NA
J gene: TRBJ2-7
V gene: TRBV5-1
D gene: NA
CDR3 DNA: TGCGCCAGCAGGGTGGACAGCACCTACGAGCAGTACTTC
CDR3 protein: CASRVDSTYEQYF

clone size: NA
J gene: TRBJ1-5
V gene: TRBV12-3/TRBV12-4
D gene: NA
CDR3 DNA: TGTGCCAGCAGTTTACGGGACGGAATCAATCAGCCCCAGCATTTT
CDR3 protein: CASSLRDGINQPQHF

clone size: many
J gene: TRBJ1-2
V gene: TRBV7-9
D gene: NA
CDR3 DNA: TGTGCCAGCAGCTTATTAGCCGGGTCCCTATATGGCTACACCTTC
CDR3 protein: CASSLLAGSLYGYTF

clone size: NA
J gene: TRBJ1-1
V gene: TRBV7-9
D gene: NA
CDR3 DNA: TGTGCCAGCAGCCCTAGCCGGGGGACTGAAGCTTTCTTT
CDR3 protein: CASSPSRGTEAFF

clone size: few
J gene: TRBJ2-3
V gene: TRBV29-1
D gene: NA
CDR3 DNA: TGCAGCGTGGGTTCCCGCGGCACTAGCACAGATACGCAGTATTTT
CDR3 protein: CSVGSRGTSTDTQYF

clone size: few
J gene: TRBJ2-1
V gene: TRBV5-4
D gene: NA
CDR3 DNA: TGTGCCAGCAGCAAACGGGACTCCTTATTTGAGTTCTTC
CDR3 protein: CASSKRDSLFEFF

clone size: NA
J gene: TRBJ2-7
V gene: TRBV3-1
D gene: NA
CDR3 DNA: TGTGCCAGCAGCCAAGCCCAAATGGCCTACGAGCAGTACTTC
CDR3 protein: CASSQAQMAYEQYF

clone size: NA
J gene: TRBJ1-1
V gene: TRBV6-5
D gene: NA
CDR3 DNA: TGTGCCAGCAGTCCCACTGTCGGTTTCACTGAAGCTTTCTTT
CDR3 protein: CASSPTVGFTEAFF

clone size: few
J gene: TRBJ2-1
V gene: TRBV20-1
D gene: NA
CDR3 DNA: TGCAGTGCTAGGGTTAACAGGGTTTTTTACAATGAGCAGTTCTTC
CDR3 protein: CSARVNRVFYNEQFF

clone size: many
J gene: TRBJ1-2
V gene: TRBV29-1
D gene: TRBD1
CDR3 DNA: TGCAGCGTTGAAGGGCCACAGGGGACTAGAAATGGCTACACCTTC
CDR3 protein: CSVEGPQGTRNGYTF

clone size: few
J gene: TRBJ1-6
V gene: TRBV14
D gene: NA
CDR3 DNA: TGTGCCAGCAGCTCGGGAATCAACAGGTTTGGGCCCAATTCACCCCTCCACTTT
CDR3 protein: CASSSGINRFGPNSPLHF

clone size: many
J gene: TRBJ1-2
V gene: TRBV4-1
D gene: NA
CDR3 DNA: TGCGCCAGCAGCCAAGTCCAGTCTAACTATGGCTACACCTTC
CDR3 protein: CASSQVQSNYGYTF

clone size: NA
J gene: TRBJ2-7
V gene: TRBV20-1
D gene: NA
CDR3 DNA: TGCAGTGCTAGTCTGGGTGCAGGGGGGGGATCCTACGAGCAGTACTTC
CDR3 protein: CSASLGAGGGSYEQYF

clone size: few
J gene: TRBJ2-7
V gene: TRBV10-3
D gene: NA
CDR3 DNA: TGTGCCATCAGTCAGGGGATGGGGAGCAACGAGCAGTACTTC
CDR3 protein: CAISQGMGSNEQYF

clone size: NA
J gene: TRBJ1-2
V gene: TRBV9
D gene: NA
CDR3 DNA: TGTGCCAGCAGCGTAGGGGACGAAATTTCTGGGGGCTACACCTTC
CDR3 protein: CASSVGDEISGGYTF

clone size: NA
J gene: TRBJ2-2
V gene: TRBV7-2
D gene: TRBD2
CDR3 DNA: TGTGCCAGTAAAGGACTAGTGAACACCGGGGAGCTGTTTTTT
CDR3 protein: CASKGLVNTGELFF

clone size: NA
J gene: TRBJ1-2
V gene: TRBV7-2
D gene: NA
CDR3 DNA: TGTGCCAGCAGCCTGAGATCGGGGGGCGGCTATGGCTACACCTTC
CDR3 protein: CASSLRSGGGYGYTF

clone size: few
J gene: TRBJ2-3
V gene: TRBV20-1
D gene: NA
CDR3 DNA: TGCAGTGCTAGACGGGGCCCTAGCACAGATACGCAGTATTTT
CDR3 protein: CSARRGPSTDTQYF

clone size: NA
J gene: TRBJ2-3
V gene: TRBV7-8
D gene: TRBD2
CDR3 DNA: TGTGCCAGCAGCTCGGCCGAGGCGAGGACTAGCGACACAGATACGCAGTATTTT
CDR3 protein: CASSSAEARTSDTDTQYF

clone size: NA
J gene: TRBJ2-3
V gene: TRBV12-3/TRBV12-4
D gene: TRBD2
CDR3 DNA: TGTGCCAGCAGTCATGGACTAGCGGGGGGCACAGATACGCAGTATTTT
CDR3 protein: CASSHGLAGGTDTQYF

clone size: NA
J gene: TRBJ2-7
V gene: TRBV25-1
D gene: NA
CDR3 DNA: TGTGCCAGCAGTCGAACGGCATCCGAGCAGTACTTC
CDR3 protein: CASSRTASEQYF

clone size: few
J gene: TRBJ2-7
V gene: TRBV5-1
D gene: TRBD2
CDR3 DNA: TGCGCCAGCAGCCGGGGGGACTCCTACGAGCAGTACTTC
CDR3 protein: CASSRGDSYEQYF

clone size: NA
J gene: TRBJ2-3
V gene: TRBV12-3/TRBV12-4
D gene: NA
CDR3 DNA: TGTGCCAGCAGTCCCTTTTGGGCAGGGGCATCGACAGATACGCAGTATTTT
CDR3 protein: CASSPFWAGASTDTQYF

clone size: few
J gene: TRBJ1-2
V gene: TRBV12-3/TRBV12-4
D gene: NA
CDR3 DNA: TGTGCCAGCAGCCAAAAGGCCGGTTCCCCCACCCCTCCCTATGGCTACACCTTC
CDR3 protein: CASSQKAGSPTPPYGYTF

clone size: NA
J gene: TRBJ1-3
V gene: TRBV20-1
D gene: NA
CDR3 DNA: TGCAGTGCCCCGGCCGCCTTCTCTGGAAACACCATATATTTT
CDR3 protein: CSAPAAFSGNTIYF

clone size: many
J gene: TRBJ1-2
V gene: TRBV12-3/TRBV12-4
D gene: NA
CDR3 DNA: TGTGCCAGCAGTTTACAGGAGGACTATGGCTACACCTTC
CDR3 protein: CASSLQEDYGYTF

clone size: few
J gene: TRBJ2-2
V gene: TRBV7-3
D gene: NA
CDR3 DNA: TGTGCCAGCAGCTTAAGGACCAAAACGCCCAGCCGGGACGGCTCACACCTGAACACCGGGGAGCTGTTTTTT
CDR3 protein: CASSLRTKTPSRDGSHLNTGELFF

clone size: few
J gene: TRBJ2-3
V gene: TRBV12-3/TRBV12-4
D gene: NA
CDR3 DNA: TGTGCCAGCAGTGAGAGGTATACGCAGTATTTT
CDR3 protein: CASSERYTQYF

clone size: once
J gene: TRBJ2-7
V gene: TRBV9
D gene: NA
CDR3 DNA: TGTGCCAGCAGCGTAGCGGGTGATCCCTACGAGCAGTACTTC
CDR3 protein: CASSVAGDPYEQYF

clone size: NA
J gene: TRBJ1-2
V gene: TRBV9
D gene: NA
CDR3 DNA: TGTGCCAGCAGCGTAGCCGGACAATTCTATGGCTACACCTTC
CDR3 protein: CASSVAGQFYGYTF

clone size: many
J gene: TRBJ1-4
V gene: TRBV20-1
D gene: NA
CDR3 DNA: TGCAGTGCTAGAGCGGGGGCAACTAATGAAAAACTGTTTTTT
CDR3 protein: CSARAGATNEKLFF

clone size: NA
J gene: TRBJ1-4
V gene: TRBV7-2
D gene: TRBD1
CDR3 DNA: TGTGCCAGCACTCTATTCCCGGGACAGGATGAAAAACTGTTTTTT
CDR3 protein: CASTLFPGQDEKLFF

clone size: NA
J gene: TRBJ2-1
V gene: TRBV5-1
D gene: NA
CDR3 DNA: TGCGCCAGCAGCTTAAGGACCGAGAACAATGAGCAGTTCTTC
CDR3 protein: CASSLRTENNEQFF